The 23 T cell receptor beta chains below were found in one sample sequenced in a study of regulatory T cells in long-lasting Graves disease. Time point defined: newly diagnosed GD, antithyroid drugs for less than 3 months. From PBMCs, RNA was extracted and then used to make the TCR library. Construction of the TCR beta libraries employed iRepertoire HTBI primers in conjunction with Arm-PCR of CDR3 regions. TCRdb re-called the multiplex PCR reads with MiXCR, one entry per CDR3 protein. The sample shows a few hundred thousand distinct CDR3 sequences, around 20% of them seen only once. These data were also filed under a second study, of T cells in Graves' hyperthyroidism and ophthalmopathy.

Sequencing used peripheral blood mononuclear cells (PBMCs), obtained at new diagnosis, from a patient treated with antithyroid drugs. Receptor source: a young woman with Graves disease.

Details on this clonotype: A far larger clone is a single base away, which makes a read error likely. The chain is built from TRBV6-2 or TRBV6-3 and TRBJ2-7; D is ambiguous. Trimming took 10 bases from V and 1 from J, leaving 20 bases between them. The CDR3 runs to 15 residues. Germline V lookup: CDR1 MNHEY, CDR2 SVGEGT. The CDR3 reads CANSDPPGRSYEQYF. The DNA for the CDR3 is TGTGCCAACAGCGACCCCCCGGGCAGATCCTACGAGCAGTACTTC.

About this clonotype: This sequence may be a read error, since a much larger clone differs from it by one base. V usage is TRBV5-6 and J usage is TRBJ2-1; 9 bases map to TRBD2. The CDR3 is 15 amino acids. Germline loops: CDR1 SGHDT, CDR2 YYEEEE. V lost 4 bases to trimming and J lost 6 bases; unmatched junction nucleotides: 8. In nucleotides, the CDR3 is TGTGCCAGCAGCCTTAAGTCTAGCGGGGCCAATGAGCAGTTCTTC. It encodes CASSLKSSGANEQFF.

The J gene is TRBJ2-7, the V gene TRBV19; 7 bases agree with TRBD1. With V trimmed by 9 bases and J by 0 bases, 8 bases remained unmatched. The CDR3 contains 14 residues. Germline V CDR1 and CDR2: LNHDA, SQIVND (reference sequence). CDR3 loop: CASKTGTASYEQYF. CDR3 DNA sequence: TGTGCCAGCAAAACAGGGACAGCCTCCTACGAGCAGTACTTC.

The rearrangement joins TRBV4-2 to TRBJ2-2, with TRBD2 matching over 10 bases. V shed 0 bases and J 5 bases; nucleotides not matched to a gene: 9. The CDR3 is made up of 18 amino acids. CDR1 LGHNA and CDR2 YNFKEQ come from the germline V gene. The CDR3 sequence: CASSQDGQREGLTGELFF. The CDR3 DNA is TGTGCCAGCAGCCAAGACGGACAGCGGGAGGGCCTTACCGGGGAGCTGTTTTTT.

This rearrangement joins TRBV29-1 to TRBJ1-1, with unresolved D. Germline assignment: CDR1 SQVTM and CDR2 ANQGSEA. Trimming stripped 8 bases from V and 10 bases from J, with 17 bases between. There are 11 residues in the CDR3. In nucleotides, the CDR3 is TGCAGCTCCCGGGCCCCCAAGGGAGCTTTCTTT. Translated: CSSRAPKGAFF.

Ten or more counts support this clonotype. This chain uses TRBV7-3 with TRBJ1-3; no clear D. The CDR3 has 14 residues. Germline values: CDR1 SGHTA, CDR2 FQGTGA. V lost 8 bases and J lost 2, with 13 bases in between. This CDR3 reads CASSSGSPGNTIYF. CDR3 bases: TGTGCCAGCTCGTCGGGGAGCCCTGGAAACACCATATATTTT.

Of note for this clonotype: A much larger clone lies one base from this, so it may be a read error. This chain uses TRBV18 with TRBJ1-1, with D uncertain. V lost 3 bases to trimming and J lost 4 bases, with 6 bases between them. Looked up from germline, CDR1 is KGHSH and CDR2 is LQKENI. This CDR3 is built from 12 residues. The CDR3 loop reads CASSPRATEAFF. CDR3 nucleotide sequence: TGTGCCAGCTCACCTCGGGCCACTGAAGCTTTCTTT.

This clonotype was counted at least ten times. This chain links TRBV9 with TRBJ2-1; maybe TRBD1 (6 bases). Trimming pared 4 bases from V and 7 bases from J, leaving 15 bases between. The CDR3 runs 14 residues. CDR1 is SGDLS and CDR2 is YYNGEE in the germline V gene. For the CDR3, the DNA is TGTGCCAGCAGCAAAGGACAGATGGGTAATGAGCAGTTCTTC. Translated, it gives CASSKGQMGNEQFF.

This clonotype appeared many times. This chain joins TRBV12-3 or TRBV12-4 and TRBJ2-5, with D perhaps given as TRBD1 or TRBD2 (7 bases each). Trimming shortened V by 5 bases and J by 4 bases, and 14 bases separated the two germline ends. CDR3 length: 14 amino acids. The chain's CDR3 is CASSPGGGAETQYF. The CDR3 coding sequence is TGTGCCAGCAGTCCAGGGGGGGGCGCAGAGACCCAGTACTTC.

The chain recombines TRBV20-1 with TRBJ1-5; D is ambiguous. V was trimmed by 6 bases and J by 6 bases, leaving 15 bases between them. This CDR3 comprises 13 residues. Germline values: CDR1 DFQATT, CDR2 SNEGSKA (reference sequence). The CDR3 region has the DNA TGCAGTGCAAGACCCGGGAGCGGTCAGCCCCAGCATTTT. Translated, it gives CSARPGSGQPQHF.

In the case of this clonotype: One base away lies a much larger clone, so this may be a sequencing read error. The V and J genes are TRBV29-1 and TRBJ2-7, with TRBD1 matching over 7 bases. CDR3 size: 12 residues. CDR1 SQVTM and CDR2 ANQGSEA come from the germline V gene. DNA for the CDR3: TGCGGCGTTCGGACAGGAGTCTACGAGCAGTACTTC. Residues: CGVRTGVYEQYF.

The chain is built from TRBV12-3 or TRBV12-4 and TRBJ1-1; D perhaps matches TRBD1 (5 bases). The CDR3 extends over 15 amino acids. Trimming shortened V by 6 bases and J by 9 bases, and 23 bases separated the two germline ends. CDR3: CASSRPGGRLPQAFF. The CDR3 DNA reads as TGTGCCAGCAGCAGACCCGGGGGGAGGCTCCCACAAGCTTTCTTT.

This clonotype was observed many times. The rearrangement joins TRBV19 to TRBJ1-1; D unclear. There are 13 residues in the CDR3. Trimming stripped 5 bases from V and 2 bases from J, with 9 bases between. Germline CDR1 and CDR2: LNHDA and SQIVND (reference sequence). CDR3 sequence (DNA): TGTGCCAGTAGTGGAGAGCTTAACACTGAAGCTTTCTTT. Protein sequence: CASSGELNTEAFF.

This clonotype was recorded at least ten times. The chain uses TRBV28 and TRBJ1-5, with no clear D. This CDR3 has 16 amino acids. The germline V gene encodes CDR1 MDHEN and CDR2 SYDVKM. Trimming took off 7 bases at V and 7 bases at J, with 23 bases between the two ends. The CDR3 DNA follows: TGTGCCAGCACCCAAGATGCGGGGAAAGACAACCAGCCCCAGCATTTT. Residues: CASTQDAGKDNQPQHF. Complete variable domain (other parts from reference TRBV28 and TRBJ1-5): DVKVTQSSRYLVKRTGEKVFLECVQDMDHENMFWYRQDPGLGLRLIYFSYDVKMKEKGDIPEGYSVSREKKERFSLILESASTNQTSMYLCASTQDAGKDNQPQHFGDGTRLSIL.

V is TRBV27 and J is TRBJ1-1; TRBD1 is a possible D gene (6 bases). V was pared by 7 bases and J by 1 base, with 16 bases between. Germline assignment: CDR1 MNHEY and CDR2 SMNVEV (reference sequence). The CDR3 has 15 residues. CDR3 loop: CASTQGGFGNTEAFF. The CDR3 DNA sequence: TGTGCCAGCACCCAAGGGGGGTTCGGGAACACTGAAGCTTTCTTT.

This clonotype has at least ten counts. J is TRBJ2-1 and V is TRBV7-2; 9 bases map to TRBD1. J lost 10 bases, V lost 0 bases, and 13 bases had no gene match. The CDR3 is 17 residues long. Germline V gene sequence: CDR1 SGHTA, CDR2 FQGNSA. This CDR3 reads CASSLAVGDRASREQFF. The CDR3, as DNA: TGTGCCAGCAGCTTAGCAGTTGGGGACAGGGCATCGAGGGAGCAGTTCTTC.

This clonotype was picked up many times. The chain combines TRBV28 with TRBJ2-5, with 9 bases aligning to TRBD1. CDR1 MDHEN and CDR2 SYDVKM come from the germline V gene. V was clipped by 6 bases and J by 5 bases; unmatched bases: 10. This CDR3 has 15 residues. The CDR3 spells CASSSGTGSLETQYF. CDR3 nucleotide sequence: TGTGCCAGCAGCTCCGGGACAGGGTCGTTGGAGACCCAGTACTTC.

This clonotype was counted ten times or more. This sequence joins TRBV7-3 and TRBJ2-3; weak D call: TRBD1 (6 bases). The V end lost 0 bases, the J end lost 6 bases, and 16 bases lay between the germline ends. Germline CDR1 and CDR2: SGHTA and FQGTGA. The CDR3 covers 16 residues. The CDR3 sequence is CASSLTAGRGGDTQYF. The CDR3 DNA reads as TGTGCCAGCAGCTTAACGGCGGGCAGGGGTGGGGATACGCAGTATTTT.

This clonotype has ten or more counts. The rearrangement links TRBV11-2 to TRBJ2-3; TRBD2 matches at 15 bases. The germline gives CDR1 SGHAT, CDR2 FQNNGV. This CDR3 spans 18 amino acids. The J segment lost 6 bases and the V segment lost 5 bases, leaving 12 bases of the junction unmatched. CDR3 amino acids: CASSAATGTSGGLDTQYF. DNA of the CDR3: TGTGCCAGCAGCGCCGCGACCGGGACTAGCGGGGGGTTGGATACGCAGTATTTT.

This clonotype was recorded at least ten times. The J gene is TRBJ1-4, the V gene TRBV19; D remains ambiguous. V was shortened by 6 bases and J by 13 bases, with 12 bases between the two germline ends. Germline CDR1 is LNHDA and CDR2 is SQIVND (reference sequence). There are 11 residues in the CDR3. The CDR3 reads CASSRGPGLFF. DNA of the CDR3: TGTGCCAGTAGCCGTGGCCCGGGACTGTTTTTT.

At least ten counts were recorded for this clonotype. The rearrangement links TRBV14 to TRBJ1-3, with unresolved D. Trimming shortened V by 0 bases and J by 0 bases, and 9 bases separated the two germline ends. Germline-derived CDR1 and CDR2 are SGHDN and FVKESK. CDR3 length: 16 amino acids. The CDR3 region has the DNA TGTGCCAGCAGCCAAGATCCTTCGAGCTCTGGAAACACCATATATTTT. This sequence encodes CASSQDPSSSGNTIYF.

This sequence joins TRBV6-1 and TRBJ1-6; TRBD1 matches 9 bases. Losses at the gene ends were 5 bases for V and 0 bases for J; bases not matched to a gene: 5. This CDR3 contains 17 residues. Germline V gives CDR1 MNHNS, CDR2 SASEGT. In DNA, the CDR3 is TGTGCCAGCAGTCCCGGGACAGGGAGCTCCTATAATTCACCCCTCCACTTT. This gives the protein CASSPGTGSSYNSPLHF.

This clonotype was counted many times. The rearrangement uses TRBV20-1 and TRBJ1-1, with D possibly TRBD1 on 5 matching bases. The CDR3 loop spans 14 amino acids. Germline V gene sequence: CDR1 DFQATT, CDR2 SNEGSKA (reference sequence). V was shortened by 3 bases and J by 1 base, with 12 bases between the two germline ends. The CDR3 region is CSARAGNSNTEAFF. DNA of the CDR3: TGCAGTGCTAGGGCAGGGAACTCGAACACTGAAGCTTTCTTT.